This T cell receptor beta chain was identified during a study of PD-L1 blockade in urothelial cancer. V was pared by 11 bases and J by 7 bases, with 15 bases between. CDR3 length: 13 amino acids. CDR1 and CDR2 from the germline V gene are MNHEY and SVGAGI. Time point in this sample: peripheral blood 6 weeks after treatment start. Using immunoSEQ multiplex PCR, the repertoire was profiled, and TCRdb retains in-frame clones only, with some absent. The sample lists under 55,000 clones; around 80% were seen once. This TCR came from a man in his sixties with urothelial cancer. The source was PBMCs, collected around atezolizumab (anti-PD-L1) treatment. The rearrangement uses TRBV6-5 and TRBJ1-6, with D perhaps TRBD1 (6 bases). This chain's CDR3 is CAGQQGSNSPLHF. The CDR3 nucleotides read TGTGCCGGCCAACAGGGCTCAAATTCACCCCTCCACTTT.